This is a list of T cell receptor beta chains from one sample in a study of beta chain features in type 1 diabetes. The method was immunoSEQ multiplex PCR; TCRdb's version includes in-frame clones alone and lacks a portion of them. Of 450,000 to 600,000 clones listed, over 25% are singletons. What was sequenced was naive CD4+ T cells from blood. The receptors shown here come from a man between 18 and 35 years old in good health. Each CDR3 is given with its conserved first and last residue. D genes are given only for firm matches. Clone size appears in some rows only: once, few, many, or a class for an expanded clone.

j_call | d_call | clone_size | v_call | cdr3_nt | cdr3_aa
TRBJ2-1 | . | . | TRBV9 | TGTGCCAGCAGCCCTCGGGCCCTCAATGAGCAGTTCTTC | CASSPRALNEQFF
TRBJ2-7 | TRBD1 | few | TRBV30 | TGTGCCAACAGTGACAGGGATGTCTACGAGCAGTACTTC | CANSDRDVYEQYF
TRBJ2-3 | . | few | TRBV19 | TGTGCCAGTAGTAGAGGAGAAAATACGCAGTATTTT | CASSRGENTQYF
TRBJ2-7 | TRBD1 | once | TRBV19 | TGTGCCAGTGCCCGACAGGGGTACTCCTACGAGCAGTACTTC | CASARQGYSYEQYF
TRBJ2-1 | . | . | TRBV7-9 | TGTGCCAGCAGCCCCCAGGGGCGGAATGAGCAGTTCTTC | CASSPQGRNEQFF
TRBJ2-7 | . | . | TRBV19 | TGTGCCAGTAGTATTCGCGGAACTACCTACGAGCAGTACTTC | CASSIRGTTYEQYF
TRBJ2-3 | . | few | TRBV5-1 | TGCGCCAGCAGCCCCCCGGGGAATACGCAGTATTTT | CASSPPGNTQYF
TRBJ2-1 | TRBD2 | . | TRBV10-3 | TGTGCCATCACCGGACTAGCGGGAGGTCGTGAGCAGTTCTTC | CAITGLAGGREQFF
TRBJ2-1 | . | . | TRBV10-3 | TGTGCCATCAGTGAGTCTTCGACCGGAGGGAATGAGCAGTTCTTC | CAISESSTGGNEQFF
TRBJ2-3 | TRBD2 | . | TRBV7-2 | TGTGCCAGCAGCTTAGGCGGTCTAGCGGGAAGGAATACGCAGTATTTT | CASSLGGLAGRNTQYF
TRBJ2-3 | TRBD1 | few | TRBV4-3 | TGCGCCAGCAGCCCCCGGACAGGGATGAGGGATACGCAGTATTTT | CASSPRTGMRDTQYF
TRBJ1-2 | . | . | TRBV5-6 | TGTGCCAGCAGCTTGCCTAACTATGGCTACACCTTC | CASSLPNYGYTF
TRBJ2-7 | . | few | TRBV7-2 | TGTGCCAGCAGCCCATATAGCTCCTACGAGCAGTACTTC | CASSPYSSYEQYF
TRBJ2-7 | . | . | TRBV7-9 | TGTGCCAGCAACCGCGGGTCCTACGAGCAGTACTTC | CASNRGSYEQYF
TRBJ2-3 | . | . | TRBV28 | TGTGCCAGCAGTTTTCTTGCAGGGCCGGATACGCAGTATTTT | CASSFLAGPDTQYF
TRBJ2-7 | . | few | TRBV30 | TGTGCCTGGAGTGTCAAGCGGGCCACCTACGAGCAGTACTTC | CAWSVKRATYEQYF
TRBJ2-1 | . | . | TRBV6-6 | TGTGCCAGCACCCTACCGTCGGGATCTGCCCACAATGAGCAGTTCTTC | CASTLPSGSAHNEQFF
TRBJ2-3 | . | . | TRBV9 | TGTGCCAGCAGCCCCTCCAGCGGCGCCACCACAGATACGCAGTATTTT | CASSPSSGATTDTQYF
TRBJ2-5 | . | . | TRBV6-1 | TGTGCCAGCAGTGAAGCGACCGGGGGCGCCGGGTACCAAGAGACCCAGTACTTC | CASSEATGGAGYQETQYF
TRBJ2-3 | TRBD2 | . | TRBV4-3 | TGCGCCAGCAGCCAGGAGCCCTGGGGGAGGGTGGCAGATACGCAGTATTTT | CASSQEPWGRVADTQYF
TRBJ2-1 | . | . | TRBV7-9 | TGTGCCAGCAGCTTACCTGGCAGGGACAATGAGCAGTTCTTC | CASSLPGRDNEQFF
TRBJ2-1 | TRBD1 | . | TRBV9 | TGTGCCAGCAGCACCCTAGGGACAGGGGTTACCAATGAGCAGTTCTTC | CASSTLGTGVTNEQFF
TRBJ2-7 | . | . | TRBV7-9 | TGTGCCAGCAGCGTTAGGGGGTCTTACTACGAGCAGTACTTC | CASSVRGSYYEQYF
TRBJ2-1 | TRBD2 | . | TRBV9 | TGTGCCAGCAGCGTAGTAGGGACTAGCCTTAGCTCCTACAATGAGCAGTTCTTC | CASSVVGTSLSSYNEQFF
TRBJ2-1 | . | . | TRBV2 | TGTGCCAGCAGGGAATTGAGCCTAGCGGGATACCGAACAGGGGGCCATGCGAATGAGCAGTTCTTC | CASRELSLAGYRTGGHANEQFF
TRBJ2-7 | . | few | TRBV29-1 | TGCAGCGTTGGGCAGGGGAAATACGAGCAGTACTTC | CSVGQGKYEQYF
TRBJ2-5 | . | . | TRBV30 | TGTGCCTGGAGTCCAGGAGAGACCCAGTACTTC | CAWSPGETQYF